Listed below are T cell receptor beta chains from one sample, sequenced in a study of T cells in Graves' hyperthyroidism and ophthalmopathy. TCRdb re-called the multiplex PCR reads with MiXCR, one entry per CDR3 protein. The sample includes around 350,000 distinct CDR3 sequences, about a fifth of them seen just once. Specimen: blood. The receptors derive from a woman younger than 35 with Graves' hyperthyroidism. Both conserved end residues are part of each CDR3. D genes are given only for firm matches. Clone size appears in some rows only: once, few, many, or a class for an expanded clone.

CDR3aa: CASRDKLSRPQHF
CDR3nt: TGTGCCAGCCGGGACAAACTGTCACGGCCCCAGCATTTT
j_gene: TRBJ1-5
abundance: NA
v_gene: TRBV28
d_gene: NA

CDR3aa: CSVGRRALNTEAFF
CDR3nt: TGCAGCGTTGGGAGACGGGCCCTGAACACTGAAGCTTTCTTT
j_gene: TRBJ1-1
abundance: many
v_gene: TRBV29-1
d_gene: NA

CDR3aa: CASGAGGQEANEQFF
CDR3nt: TGTGCCAGCGGAGCGGGTGGACAGGAGGCGAATGAGCAGTTCTTC
j_gene: TRBJ2-1
abundance: many
v_gene: TRBV28
d_gene: NA

CDR3aa: CASTAGLWARYNSPLHF
CDR3nt: TGTGCCAGCACCGCCGGGCTCTGGGCTAGGTATAATTCACCCCTCCACTTT
j_gene: TRBJ1-6
abundance: NA
v_gene: TRBV6-1
d_gene: NA

CDR3aa: CASSPTGYNQPQHF
CDR3nt: TGTGCCAGCAGTCCCACAGGGTACAATCAGCCCCAGCATTTT
j_gene: TRBJ1-5
abundance: many
v_gene: TRBV6-1
d_gene: NA

CDR3aa: CASERWGDTYEQYF
CDR3nt: TGTGCCAGTGAGCGTTGGGGAGACACCTACGAGCAGTACTTC
j_gene: TRBJ2-7
abundance: many
v_gene: TRBV6-1
d_gene: NA

CDR3aa: CASSHLEVPGAQYF
CDR3nt: TGCGCCAGCAGCCACCTGGAGGTCCCGGGGGCCCAGTACTTC
j_gene: TRBJ2-5
abundance: NA
v_gene: TRBV4-1
d_gene: NA

CDR3aa: CASSQPQQGIRSPLHF
CDR3nt: TGCGCCAGCAGCCAGCCCCAGCAGGGGATACGTTCACCCCTCCACTTT
j_gene: TRBJ1-6
abundance: NA
v_gene: TRBV4-1
d_gene: NA

CDR3aa: CASIPPDRWGNSPLHF
CDR3nt: TGTGCCAGCATTCCTCCCGACCGGTGGGGTAATTCACCCCTCCACTTT
j_gene: TRBJ1-6
abundance: NA
v_gene: TRBV6-5
d_gene: NA

CDR3aa: CSAPSGQHEQYF
CDR3nt: TGCAGTGCTCCCTCGGGACAGCACGAGCAGTACTTC
j_gene: TRBJ2-7
abundance: once
v_gene: TRBV20-1
d_gene: TRBD1

CDR3aa: CASSIEVYSNQPQHF
CDR3nt: TGTGCCAGTAGTATAGAAGTATATAGCAATCAGCCCCAGCATTTT
j_gene: TRBJ1-5
abundance: many
v_gene: TRBV19
d_gene: NA

CDR3aa: CASSPRGGIYNEKFF
CDR3nt: TGTGCCAGCAGTCCCCGAGGGGGCATCTACAATGAGAAGTTCTTC
j_gene: TRBJ2-1
abundance: few
v_gene: TRBV2
d_gene: TRBD1

CDR3aa: CASSPGVGGAETQYF
CDR3nt: TGTGCCAGCAGCCCCGGGGTTGGGGGCGCAGAGACCCAGTACTTC
j_gene: TRBJ2-5
abundance: few
v_gene: TRBV7-3
d_gene: NA

CDR3aa: CSARLAGVRFRETQYF
CDR3nt: TGCAGTGCCCGACTAGCGGGGGTGCGATTTCGGGAGACCCAGTACTTC
j_gene: TRBJ2-5
abundance: many
v_gene: TRBV20-1
d_gene: TRBD2

CDR3aa: CASSPSEEETQYF
CDR3nt: TGTGCCAGCAGCCCGTCCGAAGAGGAGACCCAGTACTTC
j_gene: TRBJ2-5
abundance: many
v_gene: TRBV28
d_gene: NA

CDR3aa: CASTETLGQVRTEAFF
CDR3nt: TGTGCCAGCACCGAGACGCTCGGACAGGTTAGAACTGAAGCTTTCTTT
j_gene: TRBJ1-1
abundance: NA
v_gene: TRBV12-3/TRBV12-4
d_gene: TRBD1

CDR3aa: CASSLEGAREQYF
CDR3nt: TGCGCCAGCAGCTTGGAGGGGGCCAGGGAGCAGTACTTC
j_gene: TRBJ2-7
abundance: many
v_gene: TRBV5-1
d_gene: TRBD1

CDR3aa: CASSIWRDTEAFF
CDR3nt: TGTGCCAGTAGTATCTGGAGGGACACTGAAGCTTTCTTT
j_gene: TRBJ1-1
abundance: many
v_gene: TRBV19
d_gene: NA